The subject of this entry is one T cell receptor (beta chain). Antigen: not known. V was trimmed by 4 bases and J by 1 base, leaving 13 bases between them. Germline loops: CDR1 ENHRY, CDR2 SYGVKD. The CDR3 runs to 16 residues. TCRdb re-called the 5' RACE reads through MiXCR, storing one row per CDR3 protein. The data hold around 500,000 distinct CDR3 sequences, with 18% observed a single time. The sample belongs to a study of T-cell memory formation after mild COVID-19. Study-level results: Clones that contracted from day 15 to 85 were balanced CD4/CD8, while later expanders leaned CD4+. Pre-infection memory carried some responding clones, suggesting that cross-reactive memory joined.

The sample taken for sequencing was PBMCs or a T cell subset sorted from them (not recorded which). This clonotype was sampled from an adult woman who had mild COVID-19 (a few samples of this study predate the infection). Cell type and time point are not known. V and J are TRBV10-3 and TRBJ2-2; unclear D gene. The chain's CDR3 is CAISGQQVLNTGELFF. The CDR3 DNA follows: TGTGCCATCAGTGGACAACAAGTCTTGAACACCGGGGAGCTGTTTTTT.